This T cell receptor beta chain derives from a study of OX40 agonist ivuxolimab in advanced cancers. Libraries were prepared by immunoSEQ multiplex PCR; TCRdb keeps only in-frame clonotypes and omits some of them. In the table there are tens of thousands of clones, roughly 90% of which are singletons. The V and J ends lost 1 base and 2 bases, in that order; junction bases with no gene match: 0. Germline CDR1 reads MGHRA; CDR2 reads YSYEKL. CDR3 length: 15 amino acids. Concerning this clone itself: Its antigen is not identified.

Study-wide findings and caveats: Nonresponders, in some cases, also had low normalized T-cell clonal expansion.

The TCR sequence derives from an adult with an advanced solid tumor such as melanoma, head and neck, liver or kidney cancer. This chain uses TRBV4-1 with TRBJ1-3, with 9 nucleotides matching TRBD1. Sequenced material: CD4+ or CD8+ T cells sorted from blood, taken in a trial of the OX40 agonist ivuxolimab. The CDR3 DNA follows: TGCGCCAGCAGCCAAGGGGACAGGGCTGGAAACACCATATATTTT. Its protein product is CASSQGDRAGNTIYF.